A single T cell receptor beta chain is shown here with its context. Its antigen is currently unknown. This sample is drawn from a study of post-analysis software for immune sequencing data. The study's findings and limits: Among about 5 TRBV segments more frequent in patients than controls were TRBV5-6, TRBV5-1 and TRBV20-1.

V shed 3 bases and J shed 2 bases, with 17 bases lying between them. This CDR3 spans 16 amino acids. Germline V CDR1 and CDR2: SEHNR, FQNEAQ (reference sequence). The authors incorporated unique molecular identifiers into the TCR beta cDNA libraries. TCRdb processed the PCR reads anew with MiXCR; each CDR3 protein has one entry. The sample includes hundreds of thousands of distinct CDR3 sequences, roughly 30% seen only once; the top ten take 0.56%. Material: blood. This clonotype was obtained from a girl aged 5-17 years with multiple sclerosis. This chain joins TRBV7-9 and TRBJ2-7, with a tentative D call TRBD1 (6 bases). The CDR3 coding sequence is TGTGCCAGCAGCTTGCCCGGGACACTCGATCCCTACGAGCAGTACTTC. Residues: CASSLPGTLDPYEQYF.